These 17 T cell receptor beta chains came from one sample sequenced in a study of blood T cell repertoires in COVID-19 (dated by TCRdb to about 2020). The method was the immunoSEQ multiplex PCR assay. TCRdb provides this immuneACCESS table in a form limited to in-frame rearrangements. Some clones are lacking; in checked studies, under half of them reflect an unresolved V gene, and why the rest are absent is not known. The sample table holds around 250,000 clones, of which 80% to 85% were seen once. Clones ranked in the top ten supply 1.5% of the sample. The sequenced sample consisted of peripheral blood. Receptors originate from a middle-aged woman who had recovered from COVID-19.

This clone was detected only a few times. The CDR3, as DNA: TGTGCCAGCACTAGTAGCAATCAGCCCCAGCATTTT. Its translation: CASTSSNQPQHF. V and J are TRBV28 and TRBJ1-5; D gene unclear. There are 12 residues in the CDR3. The V end lost 7 bases, the J end lost 0 bases, and 4 bases lay between the germline ends. The germline CDR1 and CDR2 sequences are MDHEN and SYDVKM.

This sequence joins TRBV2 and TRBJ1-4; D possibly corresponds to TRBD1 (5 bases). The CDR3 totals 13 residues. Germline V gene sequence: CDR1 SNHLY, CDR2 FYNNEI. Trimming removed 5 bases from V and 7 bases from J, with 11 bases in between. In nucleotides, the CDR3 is TGTGCCAGCAGTACCAGGGAAGGTGAAAAACTGTTTTTT. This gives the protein CASSTREGEKLFF.

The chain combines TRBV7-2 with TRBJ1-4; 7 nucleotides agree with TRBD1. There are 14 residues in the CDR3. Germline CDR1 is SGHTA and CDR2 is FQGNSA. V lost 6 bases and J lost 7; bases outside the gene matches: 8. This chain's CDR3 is CASRNRGGGEKLFF. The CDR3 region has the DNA TGTGCCAGCAGGAACAGGGGAGGCGGTGAAAAACTGTTTTTT.

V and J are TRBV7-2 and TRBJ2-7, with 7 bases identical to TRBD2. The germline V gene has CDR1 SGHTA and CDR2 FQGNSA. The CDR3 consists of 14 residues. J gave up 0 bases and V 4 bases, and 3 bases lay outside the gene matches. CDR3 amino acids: CASSSGGGSYEQYF. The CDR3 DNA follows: TGTGCCAGCAGCTCCGGCGGGGGCTCCTACGAGCAGTACTTC.

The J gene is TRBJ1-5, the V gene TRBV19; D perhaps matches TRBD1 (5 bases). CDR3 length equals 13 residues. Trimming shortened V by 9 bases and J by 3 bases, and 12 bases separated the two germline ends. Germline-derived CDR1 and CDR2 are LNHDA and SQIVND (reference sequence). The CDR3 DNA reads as TGTGCCAGCTTGGGGGGACTCAATCAGCCCCAGCATTTT. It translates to CASLGGLNQPQHF. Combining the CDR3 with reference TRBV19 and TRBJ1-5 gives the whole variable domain DGGITQSPKYLFRKEGQNVTLSCEQNLNHDAMYWYRQDPGQGLRLIYYSQIVNDFQKGDIAEGYSVSREKKESFPLTVTSAQKNPTAFYLCASLGGLNQPQHFGDGTRLSIL.

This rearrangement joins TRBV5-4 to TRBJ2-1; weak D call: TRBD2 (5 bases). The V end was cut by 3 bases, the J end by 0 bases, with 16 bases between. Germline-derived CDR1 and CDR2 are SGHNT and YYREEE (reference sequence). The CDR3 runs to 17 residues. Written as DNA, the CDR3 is TGTGCCAGCAGCTGGAGGACGGGCCTGAGCTCCTACAATGAGCAGTTCTTC. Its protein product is CASSWRTGLSSYNEQFF.

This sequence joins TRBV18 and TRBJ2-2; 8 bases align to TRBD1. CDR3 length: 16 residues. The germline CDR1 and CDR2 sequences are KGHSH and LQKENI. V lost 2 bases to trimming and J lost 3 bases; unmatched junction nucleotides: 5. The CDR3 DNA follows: TGTGCCAGCTCACCAAGCCAGGGGGCCGACACCGGGGAGCTGTTTTTT. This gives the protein CASSPSQGADTGELFF.

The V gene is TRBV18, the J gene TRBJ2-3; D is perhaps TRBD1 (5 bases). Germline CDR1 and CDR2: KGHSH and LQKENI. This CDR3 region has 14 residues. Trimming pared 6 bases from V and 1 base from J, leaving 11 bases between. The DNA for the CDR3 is TGTGCCAGCTCGACGACAGTAGGCACAGATACGCAGTATTTT. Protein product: CASSTTVGTDTQYF.

The CDR3 DNA sequence: TGTGCCAGCAGCTTAGGAGGGGATCAGCCCCAGCATTTT. It codes for CASSLGGDQPQHF. The V and J genes are TRBV13 and TRBJ1-5; TRBD1 might be the D (5 bases). The germline V gene has CDR1 PRHDT and CDR2 FYEKMQ (reference sequence). The V gene lost 0 bases and the J gene lost 5 bases, with 5 bases spanning the gap. The CDR3 consists of 13 residues.

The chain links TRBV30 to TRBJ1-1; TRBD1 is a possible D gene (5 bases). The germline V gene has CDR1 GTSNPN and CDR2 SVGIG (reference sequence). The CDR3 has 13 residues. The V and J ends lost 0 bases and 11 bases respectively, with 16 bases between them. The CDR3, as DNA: TGTGCCTGGAGTGTGGGAGGGACCGAGGTGGCTTTCTTT. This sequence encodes CAWSVGGTEVAFF. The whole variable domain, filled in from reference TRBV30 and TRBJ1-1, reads SQTIHQWPATLVQPVGSPLSLECTVEGTSNPNLYWYRQAAGRGLQLLFYSVGIGQISSEVPQNLSASRPQDRQFILSSKKLLLSDSGFYLCAWSVGGTEVAFFGQGTRLTVV.

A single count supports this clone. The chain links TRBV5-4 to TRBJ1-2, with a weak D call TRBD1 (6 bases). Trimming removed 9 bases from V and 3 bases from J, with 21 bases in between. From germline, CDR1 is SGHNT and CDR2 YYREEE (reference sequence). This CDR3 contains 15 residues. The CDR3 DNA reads TGTGCCACCGCAGGGGCCGCCTCGCTTGACTATGGCTACACCTTC. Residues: CATAGAASLDYGYTF.

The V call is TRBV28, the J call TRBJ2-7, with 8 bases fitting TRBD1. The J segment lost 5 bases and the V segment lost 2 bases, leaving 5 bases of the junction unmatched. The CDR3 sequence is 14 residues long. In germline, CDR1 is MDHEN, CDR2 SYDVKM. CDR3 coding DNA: TGTGCCAGCAGTTTAGGGCAGGGGGCCCACGAGCAGTACTTC. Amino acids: CASSLGQGAHEQYF.

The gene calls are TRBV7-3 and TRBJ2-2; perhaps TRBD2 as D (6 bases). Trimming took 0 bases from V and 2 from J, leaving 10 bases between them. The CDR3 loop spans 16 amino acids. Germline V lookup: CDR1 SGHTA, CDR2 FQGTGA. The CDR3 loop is CASSLTRDSNTGELFF. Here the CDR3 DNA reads TGTGCCAGCAGCTTAACTAGGGACTCTAACACCGGGGAGCTGTTTTTT.

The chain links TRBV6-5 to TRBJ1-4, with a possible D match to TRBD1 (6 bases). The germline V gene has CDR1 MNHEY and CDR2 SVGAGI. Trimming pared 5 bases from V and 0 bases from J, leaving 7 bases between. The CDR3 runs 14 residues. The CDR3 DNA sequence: TGTGCCAGCAGTAGGACAGCAACTAATGAAAAACTGTTTTTT. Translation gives CASSRTATNEKLFF.

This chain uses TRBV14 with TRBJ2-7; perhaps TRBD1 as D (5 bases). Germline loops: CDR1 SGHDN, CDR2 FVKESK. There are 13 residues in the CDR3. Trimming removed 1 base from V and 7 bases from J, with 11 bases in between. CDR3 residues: CASSQARGREQYF. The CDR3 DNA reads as TGTGCCAGCAGCCAAGCTAGGGGTAGAGAGCAGTACTTC.

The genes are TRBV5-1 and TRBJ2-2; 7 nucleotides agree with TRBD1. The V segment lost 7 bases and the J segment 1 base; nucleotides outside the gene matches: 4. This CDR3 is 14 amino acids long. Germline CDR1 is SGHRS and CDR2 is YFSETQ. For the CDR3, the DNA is TGCGCCAGCTCGACAGGGCTGAACACCGGGGAGCTGTTTTTT. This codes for CASSTGLNTGELFF.

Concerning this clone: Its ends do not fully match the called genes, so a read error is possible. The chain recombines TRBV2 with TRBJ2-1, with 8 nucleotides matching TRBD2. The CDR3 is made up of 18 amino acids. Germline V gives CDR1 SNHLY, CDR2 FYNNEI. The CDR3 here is CASNEGGGGLGAYNEQFF. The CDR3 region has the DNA TGTGCCAGCAATGAAGGAGGCGGGGGGCTCGGGGCCTACAATGAGCAGTTCTTC.